The rows below give T cell receptor beta chains drawn from one sample of a study of blood T cell repertoires in COVID-19. The method was immunoSEQ multiplex PCR; TCRdb's version includes in-frame clones alone and lacks a portion of them. The data show about 320,000 clones, with around 85% seen just once and under 2% held by the top ten. Sequenced: PBMCs or T cells enriched from blood (not recorded which). The receptors come from a woman between 25 and 40 years old who had been exposed to COVID-19. The CDR3 runs from the conserved cysteine through the conserved F or W. D genes are given only for firm matches. Only some rows state a clone size, as once, few, many or a class for expanded clones.

TRBJ2-3 | - | TRBV18 | - | CASSPPRGQGSEDTQYF | TGTGCCAGCTCCCCTCCAAGAGGACAAGGCTCCGAAGATACGCAGTATTTT
TRBJ2-7 | - | TRBV9 | TRBD2 | CASSVSGGYSYEQYF | TGTGCCAGCAGCGTTAGCGGGGGGTATTCCTACGAGCAGTACTTC
TRBJ2-3 | - | TRBV23-1 | - | CASSQHTDTQYF | TGCGCCAGCAGTCAACACACAGATACGCAGTATTTT
TRBJ2-1 | - | TRBV11-2 | - | CASSRYRENEQFF | TGTGCCAGCAGCCGCTACAGGGAGAATGAGCAGTTCTTC
TRBJ1-1 | - | TRBV11-3 | - | CASRSRWNTEAFF | TGTGCCAGCAGGTCTAGGTGGAACACTGAAGCTTTCTTT
TRBJ1-2 | - | TRBV5-1 | - | CASAARLNYGYTF | TGCGCCAGCGCGGCCCGACTTAACTATGGCTACACCTTC
TRBJ2-2 | - | TRBV6-5 | - | CASGILVSGELFF | TGTGCCAGCGGGATACTAGTTTCCGGGGAGCTGTTTTTT
TRBJ1-1 | - | TRBV7-8 | TRBD1 | CASSVTGGLTEAFF | TGTGCCAGCAGCGTAACAGGGGGCCTCACTGAAGCTTTCTTT
TRBJ2-7 | - | TRBV5-1 | - | CASSLGLGRGSYEQYF | TGCGCCAGCAGCTTGGGGTTGGGCAGGGGAAGTTACGAGCAGTACTTC
TRBJ2-6 | - | TRBV13 | TRBD1 | CASSPPGTALSGANVLTF | TGTGCCAGCAGCCCACCGGGGACAGCCCTCTCTGGGGCCAACGTCCTGACTTTC
TRBJ2-1 | few | TRBV10-2 | - | CASTTNYNEQFF | TGCGCCAGCACCACAAACTACAATGAGCAGTTCTTC
TRBJ1-2 | - | TRBV7-9 | - | CASSPPRLSYGYTF | TGTGCCAGCAGCCCCCCCAGATTGTCCTATGGCTACACCTTC
TRBJ1-2 | - | TRBV9 | TRBD1 | CASSREGQGNYGYTF | TGTGCCAGCAGCCGAGAGGGACAGGGGAACTATGGCTACACCTTC
TRBJ1-6 | few | TRBV28 | - | CASSQGGDNSPLHF | TGTGCCAGCAGTCAAGGGGGGGATAATTCACCCCTCCACTTT
TRBJ2-3 | - | TRBV15 | TRBD2 | CATSRGSGPSTDTQYF | TGTGCCACCAGCAGGGGTAGCGGGCCCAGCACAGATACGCAGTATTTT
TRBJ2-7 | - | TRBV28 | - | CASSSEGALGKQYF | TGTGCCAGCAGTTCCGAAGGGGCCCTTGGGAAGCAGTACTTC
TRBJ1-6 | - | TRBV9 | - | CASGTGRVGNSPLHF | TGTGCCAGCGGAACGGGCAGGGTGGGCAATTCACCCCTCCACTTT
TRBJ1-2 | - | TRBV28 | - | CASSPSYLGQKITNYGYTF | TGTGCCAGCAGTCCGTCTTACCTCGGACAAAAGATTACCAACTATGGCTACACCTTC
TRBJ1-4 | - | TRBV7-9 | - | CASSLGPDFSLFF | TGTGCCAGCAGCTTAGGGCCAGACTTCTCTCTGTTTTTT
TRBJ2-2 | - | TRBV4-3 | - | CASSQETGGVTGELFF | TGCGCCAGCAGCCAGGAAACAGGGGGGGTCACCGGGGAGCTGTTTTTT
TRBJ1-5 | - | TRBV24-1 | - | CATGRPNQPQHF | TGTGCCACCGGGCGACCCAATCAGCCCCAGCATTTT
TRBJ1-4 | - | TRBV27 | TRBD1 | CASRELRQGWSTNEKLFF | TGTGCCAGCAGAGAACTCAGACAGGGATGGTCAACTAATGAAAAACTGTTTTTT
TRBJ1-1 | - | TRBV2 | TRBD1 | CASSDPRRTGNTEAFF | TGTGCCAGCAGTGACCCCCGCCGGACAGGGAACACTGAAGCTTTCTTT
TRBJ1-2 | - | TRBV7-9 | TRBD1 | CASSLTPAGTGDYGYTF | TGTGCCAGCAGCTTAACCCCAGCCGGGACAGGGGACTATGGCTACACCTTC
TRBJ1-4 | - | TRBV7-9 | - | CASSSTGSANEKLFF | TGTGCCAGCAGCTCCACGGGTAGTGCTAATGAAAAACTGTTTTTT
TRBJ1-2 | - | TRBV14 | - | CASSQDRNGYTF | TGTGCCAGCAGCCAAGATCGTAATGGCTACACCTTC
TRBJ1-1 | - | TRBV28 | - | CASSPPVRMNTEAFF | TGTGCCAGCAGTCCGCCCGTTAGAATGAACACTGAAGCTTTCTTT
TRBJ2-1 | - | TRBV18 | - | CASSPPSDSHNEQFF | TGTGCCAGCTCACCACCGTCCGACAGTCACAATGAGCAGTTCTTC
TRBJ1-6 | - | TRBV11-2 | - | CASSSPPGQSYNSPLHF | TGTGCCAGCAGCTCCCCCCCCGGACAGAGCTATAATTCACCCCTCCACTTT
TRBJ1-5 | - | TRBV30 | - | CAWSVTFGDQPQHF | TGTGCCTGGAGTGTAACGTTCGGGGATCAGCCCCAGCATTTT